This T cell receptor (beta chain) was recovered during a study of IL-17A CD8 T cells in psoriatic arthritis synovium. Looking at the study overall: The goal of the study was to characterize the phenotype, molecular profile and function of synovial IL-17A+CD8+ T cells in the pathogenesis of psoriatic arthritis. The research as a whole found: TCR sequencing covered only three patients, which the authors acknowledged as a limited sample size. Morisita overlap indices above 0.8 were seen in a couple of patients because many Tc17 clones were shared with the synovial Tc1 population. Cells came from synovial fluid rather than synovial tissue, since no psoriatic arthritis synovial tissue samples were available. TCRbeta sequencing showed synovial Tc17 cells were polyclonal in psoriatic arthritis (median clonality roughly 0.08). Although over 4% of the repertoire was occupied by some individual clones, most synovial CD8+ subsets remained polyclonal.

After DNA extraction (Qiagen), TCRbeta V-D-J rearrangements underwent bias-controlled amplification and then high-throughput sequencing (immunoSEQ; Adaptive Biotech). The authors' pipeline ran thus. The immunoSEQ Analyzer platform was used for sequence-level analysis of productive sequences. Clonality was calculated as 1 minus Pielou's evenness, with values ranging from 0 (highly polyclonal) to 1 (monoclonal). Repertoire overlap between subsets was quantified with the Morisita index, from 0 (no similarity) to 1 (complete similarity). What TCRdb holds here is the immuneACCESS table cut down to in-frame rearrangements. Part of the clones is not present; checked against another copy, under half of the missing clones reflect an unresolved V gene, and the others are unexplained. V and J calls and clone size follow that table, whereas D and trimming were derived from the DNA. The sample table contains fewer than 1,500 clones; only one count was recorded for less than 75% of them. The ten biggest clones cover 12% to 15% of the sample.

In the case of this clone: The specificity of this receptor is unknown. No clone much larger than this one lies a single base away; base qualities are absent.

CD3+ T cells were isolated magnetically, stimulated for approximately 1.6 hours with PMA and ionomycin, and then labeled using IL-17A and IFNgamma cytokine secretion assays. Synovial fluid effusions were aspirated from actively inflamed joints of psoriatic arthritis patients. For each patient, synovial fluid served as the source from which three memory CD8+ T cell populations were isolated by sorting: Tc1 cells (IL-17A-IFNgamma+), Tc17 cells (IL-17A+) and the bulk memory fraction, allowing their TCR repertoires to be compared. Psoriatic arthritis patients met the Classification of Psoriatic Arthritis Study Group (CASPAR) criteria. Cells secreting cytokines were also stained with a viability dye and with anti-CD3, CD8, CD14 and CD4 antibodies, then sorted on a BD FACSAria. In three patients with psoriatic arthritis, sorted CD8+ T cell subsets from synovial fluid were put through TCRbeta sequencing. Synovial fluid mononuclear cells were isolated using Lymphoprep and were cryopreserved in liquid nitrogen prior to use. About 50% fetal calf serum and roughly 10% dimethyl sulfoxide were contained in the cryopreservation medium.

This clonotype originated in a human donor with psoriatic arthritis. Sequencing was performed on IL-17A+ (IFN-gamma+/-) memory CD8+ T cells from synovial fluid. Taken with the paper, the label for cell subset or site translates to: IL-17A+IFNgamma+/- memory CD8+ (Tc17) cells.

The DNA reads as follows: TGTGCCAGTAGAGGAGGGGTCGGCTACACCTTC. Protein translation: CASRGGVGYTF. This sequence uses TRBV19 and TRBJ1-2, with TRBD1 as a weak D call on 5 bases. V and J are truncated by 6 bases and 8 bases respectively, leaving an intervening sequence of 10 bases. The CDR3 starts with the cysteine, ends with the phenylalanine, and has 11 residues. This entry keeps only the CDR3 DNA: 33 bases, framed from base 1. CDR1 LNHDA and CDR2 SQIVND are derived from the germline V gene (reference sequence).